This entry lists 5 T cell receptor beta chains sequenced from one sample in a study of regulatory T cells in long-lasting Graves disease. Time point meaning: newly diagnosed GD, antithyroid drugs for less than 3 months. Construction of the TCR library relied on RNA isolated from PBMCs. To make TCR beta libraries, researchers used iRepertoire HTBI primers and Arm-PCR of CDR3 regions. TCRdb passed the multiplex PCR reads through MiXCR, listing each CDR3 protein once. The table shows around 500,000 distinct CDR3 sequences, with more than 10% occurring only once. These data also formed part of another study, on T cells in Graves' hyperthyroidism and ophthalmopathy.

Sequenced here: peripheral blood mononuclear cells (PBMCs), sampled at new diagnosis, from a patient treated with antithyroid drugs. The receptor set was obtained from a woman aged 30 to 39 with Graves disease.

This clonotype was seen ten or more times. This chain joins TRBV12-3 or TRBV12-4 and TRBJ1-2; tentatively, D is TRBD1 (6 bases). V lost 2 bases and J lost 8, with 12 bases in between. The CDR3 contains 13 residues. CDR3 bases: TGTGCCAGCAGTTTATCAGGGGCCCACGGCTACACCTTC. Translation gives CASSLSGAHGYTF.

Of note for this clonotype: This probably arose from a read error, given a far larger clone one base away. The rearrangement joins TRBV6-2 or TRBV6-3 to TRBJ2-1; TRBD1 is a possible D gene (5 bases). Germline CDR1 MNHEY, CDR2 SVGEGT. V was shortened by 11 bases and J by 4 bases, with 18 bases between the two germline ends. The CDR3 is made up of 14 amino acids. The CDR3 is CAGSQGPSYNEQFF. CDR3 sequence (DNA): TGTGCCGGTTCCCAGGGCCCGTCGTACAATGAGCAGTTCTTC.

This clonotype was recorded many times. The V and J genes are TRBV20-1 and TRBJ2-7, with D perhaps matching TRBD2 (6 bases). The V end lost 5 bases, the J end lost 6 bases, and 11 bases lay between the germline ends. The length of the CDR3 is 11 residues. Looked up from germline, CDR1 is DFQATT and CDR2 is SNEGSKA (reference sequence). The CDR3 sequence: CSASKEGEQYF. CDR3 coding DNA: TGCAGTGCTTCCAAGGAGGGCGAGCAGTACTTC.

This clonotype has ten or more counts. The chain is built from TRBV20-1 and TRBJ2-1; 10 bases agree with TRBD2. V shed 5 bases and J 8 bases; nucleotides not matched to a gene: 9. The CDR3 spans 14 residues. Germline-derived CDR1 and CDR2 are DFQATT and SNEGSKA (reference sequence). Here the CDR3 reads CSAGGASGSDEQFF. The CDR3 bases are TGCAGTGCTGGCGGGGCTAGCGGGAGTGATGAGCAGTTCTTC.

This clonotype was observed at least ten times. CDR3 nucleotides: TGTGCCAGCAGCCTACGGACAGTCAACTATGGCTACACCTTC. This sequence encodes CASSLRTVNYGYTF. The rearrangement links TRBV7-8 to TRBJ1-2; TRBD1 might be the D (6 bases). The CDR3 has 14 amino acids. Germline V lookup: CDR1 SGHVS, CDR2 FQNEAQ. The V end was cut by 5 bases, the J end by 2 bases, with 12 bases between.